The rows below give T cell receptor beta chains drawn from one sample of a study of T-cell memory formation after mild COVID-19. TCRdb used MiXCR to reprocess the 5' RACE reads, holding one entry per CDR3 protein. The sample shows about 500,000 distinct CDR3 sequences, roughly 20% of them seen only once. Input material: PBMCs or a T cell subset sorted from them (not recorded which). Receptors originate from an adult woman who had mild COVID-19 (a few samples of this study predate the infection). Cell type and time point are not known. Both conserved end residues are part of each CDR3. A D gene is named only where the DNA matches it firmly. The listing skips clone size in some rows; elsewhere it reads once, few, many or a size class.

D gene: TRBD2
clone size: .
J gene: TRBJ2-7
V gene: TRBV5-4
CDR3 DNA: TGTGCCAGCAGAGCGGGGAGGGGAAAGACCTACGAGCAGTACTTC
CDR3 protein: CASRAGRGKTYEQYF

D gene: TRBD1
clone size: few
J gene: TRBJ2-3
V gene: TRBV4-1
CDR3 DNA: TGCGCCAGCAGCCAAACGGGACAGGGGGATGAAGATACGCAGTATTTT
CDR3 protein: CASSQTGQGDEDTQYF

D gene: TRBD2
clone size: .
J gene: TRBJ2-3
V gene: TRBV10-2
CDR3 DNA: TGCGCCATTGGGACTAGCGGGGGGGGCACACCAGATACGCAGTATTTT
CDR3 protein: CAIGTSGGGTPDTQYF

D gene: .
clone size: few
J gene: TRBJ2-2
V gene: TRBV5-1
CDR3 DNA: TGCGCCAGCGGAGGATTTGGAAGCGGGGAGCTGTTTTTT
CDR3 protein: CASGGFGSGELFF

D gene: TRBD2
clone size: few
J gene: TRBJ2-5
V gene: TRBV5-1
CDR3 DNA: TGCGCCAGCAGCTCTCGACTAGCGGGGGAACAAGAGACCCAGTACTTC
CDR3 protein: CASSSRLAGEQETQYF

D gene: .
clone size: .
J gene: TRBJ1-2
V gene: TRBV12-3/TRBV12-4
CDR3 DNA: TGTGCCAGCAGTTTAAGCAGGGTCGGCGGCTACACCTTC
CDR3 protein: CASSLSRVGGYTF

D gene: TRBD1
clone size: .
J gene: TRBJ1-2
V gene: TRBV9
CDR3 DNA: TGTGCCAGCAGCGCGCCGGTGGGGACAGGGGGTGGCTACACCTTC
CDR3 protein: CASSAPVGTGGGYTF

D gene: .
clone size: few
J gene: TRBJ2-5
V gene: TRBV9
CDR3 DNA: TGTGCCAGCAGCGTAGATACCAGGGCGGAGACCCAGTACTTC
CDR3 protein: CASSVDTRAETQYF

D gene: TRBD1
clone size: .
J gene: TRBJ2-7
V gene: TRBV12-3/TRBV12-4
CDR3 DNA: TGTGCCAGCAGTCGCGACCGGGACAGGGGTGCACTTCTCCCGGTAAGGCAGTACTTC
CDR3 protein: CASSRDRDRGALLPVRQYF

D gene: .
clone size: .
J gene: TRBJ2-4
V gene: TRBV6-5
CDR3 DNA: TGTGCCAGCAGGAGCCCGCTGGAAAACATTCAGTACTTC
CDR3 protein: CASRSPLENIQYF

D gene: .
clone size: .
J gene: TRBJ2-1
V gene: TRBV21-1
CDR3 DNA: TGTGCCCAGAACTATGAGCAGTTCTTC
CDR3 protein: CAQNYEQFF

D gene: .
clone size: few
J gene: TRBJ2-2
V gene: TRBV3-1
CDR3 DNA: TGTGCCAGCAGCCGCCTGGAGGGGCGGGGGAACACCGGGGAGCTGTTTTTT
CDR3 protein: CASSRLEGRGNTGELFF

D gene: TRBD2
clone size: .
J gene: TRBJ2-5
V gene: TRBV7-8
CDR3 DNA: TGTGCCAGCAGCCTAGATGGCGGGGGGGCGGAGACCCAGTACTTC
CDR3 protein: CASSLDGGGAETQYF

D gene: .
clone size: few
J gene: TRBJ2-7
V gene: TRBV9
CDR3 DNA: TGTGCCAGCAGCGTAGGCCCAGGGGTTTACGAGCAGTACTTC
CDR3 protein: CASSVGPGVYEQYF

D gene: TRBD2
clone size: .
J gene: TRBJ2-1
V gene: TRBV30
CDR3 DNA: TGTGCCTGGTCTAGCGGGGGGTACAATGAGCAGTTCTTC
CDR3 protein: CAWSSGGYNEQFF

D gene: TRBD2
clone size: .
J gene: TRBJ2-7
V gene: TRBV6-5
CDR3 DNA: TGTGCCAGCAGTTACTCACCAGCGGGAGACTCCTACGAGCAGTACTTC
CDR3 protein: CASSYSPAGDSYEQYF

D gene: TRBD1
clone size: .
J gene: TRBJ2-1
V gene: TRBV4-3
CDR3 DNA: TGCGCCAGCAGCCAGATAGACAGGGTTTGGGAGCAGTTCTTC
CDR3 protein: CASSQIDRVWEQFF

D gene: .
clone size: few
J gene: TRBJ2-7
V gene: TRBV5-5
CDR3 DNA: TGTGCCAGCAGCTTGGACATCTTCTACGAGCAGTACTTC
CDR3 protein: CASSLDIFYEQYF

D gene: TRBD1
clone size: many
J gene: TRBJ2-1
V gene: TRBV20-1
CDR3 DNA: TGCAGTGCTCCGACAGGGGGTAGGGATGAGCAGTTCTTC
CDR3 protein: CSAPTGGRDEQFF

D gene: .
clone size: .
J gene: TRBJ1-1
V gene: TRBV4-3
CDR3 DNA: TGCGCCAGCAGCCAAGCTCCTCGGACTGAAGCTTTCTTT
CDR3 protein: CASSQAPRTEAFF

D gene: TRBD1
clone size: .
J gene: TRBJ2-5
V gene: TRBV7-2
CDR3 DNA: TGTGCCAGCAGCCCTCGGTCAGGGGGAGAGACCCAGTACTTC
CDR3 protein: CASSPRSGGETQYF

D gene: .
clone size: .
J gene: TRBJ1-5
V gene: TRBV4-2
CDR3 DNA: TGTGCCAGCAGCCAAACAGGGACTAGCAATCAGCCCCAGCATTTT
CDR3 protein: CASSQTGTSNQPQHF

D gene: TRBD1
clone size: .
J gene: TRBJ2-2
V gene: TRBV7-8
CDR3 DNA: TGTGCCAGCAGCTTATATGGGACAGGGGGTACGGCCGGGGAGCTGTTTTTT
CDR3 protein: CASSLYGTGGTAGELFF

D gene: .
clone size: .
J gene: TRBJ2-7
V gene: TRBV5-5
CDR3 DNA: TGTGCCAGCAGCTTGGTCCCAGCAGGGGGGACCTACGAGCAGTACTTC
CDR3 protein: CASSLVPAGGTYEQYF

D gene: TRBD2
clone size: few
J gene: TRBJ2-1
V gene: TRBV4-1
CDR3 DNA: TGCGCCAGCAGCCAAGAAGCCACTAGCGGGGCATACAATGAGCAGTTCTTC
CDR3 protein: CASSQEATSGAYNEQFF

D gene: .
clone size: .
J gene: TRBJ1-1
V gene: TRBV5-1
CDR3 DNA: TGCGCCAGCCATTTTTCCGAGAACACTGAAGCTTTCTTT
CDR3 protein: CASHFSENTEAFF

D gene: TRBD1
clone size: few
J gene: TRBJ1-2
V gene: TRBV7-2
CDR3 DNA: TGTGCCAGCAGCCACCGGACAGGAGACTATGGCTACACCTTC
CDR3 protein: CASSHRTGDYGYTF

D gene: .
clone size: few
J gene: TRBJ2-3
V gene: TRBV10-3
CDR3 DNA: TGTGCCATCAGTGAGGGCTACACAGATACGCAGTATTTT
CDR3 protein: CAISEGYTDTQYF

D gene: .
clone size: few
J gene: TRBJ1-1
V gene: TRBV9
CDR3 DNA: TGTGCCAGCAGCGTAGGTCCCCTCGGATCCCAAAACACTGAAGCTTTCTTT
CDR3 protein: CASSVGPLGSQNTEAFF

D gene: TRBD2
clone size: .
J gene: TRBJ2-5
V gene: TRBV7-2
CDR3 DNA: TGTGCCAGCAGCCTAGTGGGACTAGCGGGAGTACAAGAGACCCAGTACTTC
CDR3 protein: CASSLVGLAGVQETQYF

D gene: .
clone size: many
J gene: TRBJ2-7
V gene: TRBV4-1
CDR3 DNA: TGCGCCAGCAGCCAAGACGGGCAGGCCTACGAGCAGTACTTC
CDR3 protein: CASSQDGQAYEQYF

D gene: .
clone size: .
J gene: TRBJ2-7
V gene: TRBV12-5
CDR3 DNA: TGTGCTAGTGGTTTGGAGGGACATTACGAGCAGTACTTC
CDR3 protein: CASGLEGHYEQYF

D gene: TRBD2
clone size: .
J gene: TRBJ2-1
V gene: TRBV20-1
CDR3 DNA: TGCAGTGCTCCGCCTAGCGGGAGCGGACATGAGCAGTTCTTC
CDR3 protein: CSAPPSGSGHEQFF

D gene: .
clone size: few
J gene: TRBJ2-1
V gene: TRBV5-1
CDR3 DNA: TGCGCCAGCAGCTTGGATGGGGTCGGGAATGAGCAGTTCTTC
CDR3 protein: CASSLDGVGNEQFF

D gene: .
clone size: .
J gene: TRBJ1-1
V gene: TRBV5-1
CDR3 DNA: TGCGCCAGCAGCTTGGATGTATGGACTGAAGCTTTCTTT
CDR3 protein: CASSLDVWTEAFF

D gene: TRBD1
clone size: few
J gene: TRBJ2-2
V gene: TRBV3-1
CDR3 DNA: TGTGCCAGCAGCCAGACAGGGTATAATCCCGCGAACACCGGGGAGCTGTTTTTT
CDR3 protein: CASSQTGYNPANTGELFF

D gene: TRBD1
clone size: few
J gene: TRBJ2-3
V gene: TRBV27
CDR3 DNA: TGTGCCAGTACATCGGGACAGGGCACAGATACGCAGTATTTT
CDR3 protein: CASTSGQGTDTQYF

D gene: TRBD1
clone size: few
J gene: TRBJ2-7
V gene: TRBV29-1
CDR3 DNA: TGCAGCGTTGAAGTGCCGGGACAGACCTACGAGCAGTACTTC
CDR3 protein: CSVEVPGQTYEQYF

D gene: TRBD2
clone size: .
J gene: TRBJ2-1
V gene: TRBV19
CDR3 DNA: TGTGCCACCAAAGAGGGCGGGAGTCGGAATGAGCAGTTCTTC
CDR3 protein: CATKEGGSRNEQFF

D gene: .
clone size: few
J gene: TRBJ1-1
V gene: TRBV5-1
CDR3 DNA: TGCGCCAGCAGAGTGTTCAGTGGGGAGGAGATGCAAGCTTTCTTT
CDR3 protein: CASRVFSGEEMQAFF

D gene: TRBD1
clone size: .
J gene: TRBJ1-2
V gene: TRBV5-1
CDR3 DNA: TGCGCCAGCAGCTTGCCGGACAGGGGCTATGGCTACACCTTC
CDR3 protein: CASSLPDRGYGYTF

D gene: .
clone size: .
J gene: TRBJ2-2
V gene: TRBV9
CDR3 DNA: TGTGCCAGCAGCTTCCTAGACCAGGGCGCCGGGGAGCTGTTTTTT
CDR3 protein: CASSFLDQGAGELFF

D gene: TRBD2
clone size: few
J gene: TRBJ2-1
V gene: TRBV12-3/TRBV12-4
CDR3 DNA: TGTGCCAGCAGTTCCGGGACTAGAAGGGGCCGTGAGCAGTTCTTC
CDR3 protein: CASSSGTRRGREQFF

D gene: .
clone size: few
J gene: TRBJ1-2
V gene: TRBV18
CDR3 DNA: TGTGCCAGCTCACCGTCCGGACCTCTCTATGGCTACACCTTC
CDR3 protein: CASSPSGPLYGYTF

D gene: .
clone size: few
J gene: TRBJ2-3
V gene: TRBV18
CDR3 DNA: TGTGCCAGCTCACCATCTTACAGACAATTCGGCACAGATACGCAGTATTTT
CDR3 protein: CASSPSYRQFGTDTQYF

D gene: TRBD1
clone size: few
J gene: TRBJ1-2
V gene: TRBV14
CDR3 DNA: TGTGCCAGCAGCCGGACAGGGGGCGCAATATATGGCTACACCTTC
CDR3 protein: CASSRTGGAIYGYTF